This is a list of T cell receptor beta chains from one sample in a study of shared clonotypes between healthy human individuals. Measured with immunoSEQ multiplex PCR; TCRdb has only the in-frame clones, and not every one. This table holds hundreds of thousands of clones, approximately 96% found once. Sequencing was performed on naive CD8+ T cells sorted from blood. Source of these receptors: a woman aged 25 to 39 in good health. Both conserved end residues are part of each CDR3. Each record gives: J gene, clone size, V gene, D gene, CDR3 DNA, CDR3 protein. The D gene is left open where the match is weak. Clone size is stated in some rows and not others, as once, few, many or a class when expanded.

J: TRBJ2-1
size: NA
V: TRBV5-1
D: TRBD2
DNA: TGCGCCAGCATTCTAGCGGGAGGCCGCAATGAGCAGTTCTTC
CDR3: CASILAGGRNEQFF

J: TRBJ2-3
size: NA
V: TRBV16
D: NA
DNA: TGTGCCAGCAGCAGTCCAATATCGGGACGTACAGATACGCAGTATTTT
CDR3: CASSSPISGRTDTQYF

J: TRBJ2-5
size: NA
V: TRBV27
D: TRBD2
DNA: TGTGCCAGCAGCTCCCGAATTAGCGGGAGAGGAGAGACCCAGTACTTC
CDR3: CASSSRISGRGETQYF

J: TRBJ2-7
size: NA
V: TRBV27
D: NA
DNA: TGTGCCAGCAGTATGGCTTCCCCCCTCGGGATTTTCTACGAGCAGTACTTC
CDR3: CASSMASPLGIFYEQYF

J: TRBJ2-2
size: NA
V: TRBV15
D: TRBD1
DNA: TGTGCCACCAGCTGGAGACAGGGTTTGACCGGGGAGCTGTTTTTT
CDR3: CATSWRQGLTGELFF

J: TRBJ2-7
size: once
V: TRBV28
D: TRBD1
DNA: TGTGCCAGCCGCCTTGAACCGGGACAGGGATACTACGAGCAGTACTTC
CDR3: CASRLEPGQGYYEQYF

J: TRBJ2-7
size: NA
V: TRBV13
D: NA
DNA: TGTGCCAGCAGCTTAGGCGGGAAAATCTTGGAGCGATCCTACGAGCAGTACTTC
CDR3: CASSLGGKILERSYEQYF

J: TRBJ2-7
size: NA
V: TRBV4-1
D: TRBD1
DNA: TGCGCCAGCAGCCACCGTCGACAGGGGTTGACTGAGCAGTACTTC
CDR3: CASSHRRQGLTEQYF

J: TRBJ2-7
size: few
V: TRBV7-8
D: NA
DNA: TGTGCCAGCACTGGCGGCGAGCGGAGCCCCTACGAGCAGTACTTC
CDR3: CASTGGERSPYEQYF

J: TRBJ2-6
size: NA
V: TRBV7-6
D: NA
DNA: TGTGCCAGCAGCTTAGTATTGGATTTGGGGGCCAACGTCCTGACTTTC
CDR3: CASSLVLDLGANVLTF

J: TRBJ1-1
size: NA
V: TRBV28
D: NA
DNA: TGTGCCAGCAGTTTAAGGGGGTTGCTCGCTGAAGCTTTCTTT
CDR3: CASSLRGLLAEAFF

J: TRBJ1-5
size: NA
V: TRBV6-5
D: NA
DNA: TGTGCCAGCAGTTACGGGCTCTATAGCAATCAGCCCCAGCATTTT
CDR3: CASSYGLYSNQPQHF

J: TRBJ2-1
size: once
V: TRBV27
D: TRBD1
DNA: TGTGCCAGCAGTATGGGGACAGGGGAAGCCTATTGGAATGAGCAGTTCTTC
CDR3: CASSMGTGEAYWNEQFF

J: TRBJ2-3
size: NA
V: TRBV27
D: NA
DNA: TGTGCCAGCAGCTATGACTATCATACGCAGTATTTT
CDR3: CASSYDYHTQYF

J: TRBJ2-1
size: NA
V: TRBV7-9
D: NA
DNA: TGTGCCAGCAGCCTGGGTCCGGGCAATGAGCAGTTCTTC
CDR3: CASSLGPGNEQFF

J: TRBJ2-7
size: NA
V: TRBV11-2
D: TRBD1
DNA: TGTGCCAGCAGCTCCCCCCGGGACAGGTCCTACGAGCAGTACTTC
CDR3: CASSSPRDRSYEQYF

J: TRBJ1-2
size: NA
V: TRBV7-9
D: NA
DNA: TGTGCCAGCAGCCCGGCGGAAACTGCTGGCTACACCTTC
CDR3: CASSPAETAGYTF

J: TRBJ1-5
size: NA
V: TRBV5-8
D: NA
DNA: TGTGCCAGCAGCTTGAGGGGAATGGGTCAGCCCCAGCATTTT
CDR3: CASSLRGMGQPQHF

J: TRBJ2-7
size: NA
V: TRBV30
D: TRBD2
DNA: TGTGCCTGGACTGCTAGCGGGAGTGAGAACCCCTACGAGCAGTACTTC
CDR3: CAWTASGSENPYEQYF

J: TRBJ2-1
size: NA
V: TRBV14
D: NA
DNA: TGTGCCAGCAGATCCGGGACCTCCTACAATGAGCAGTTCTTC
CDR3: CASRSGTSYNEQFF

J: TRBJ2-7
size: NA
V: TRBV25-1
D: TRBD1
DNA: TGTGCCAGCAGTCCCTGGACAGGGGCCTCCTACGAGCAGTACTTC
CDR3: CASSPWTGASYEQYF

J: TRBJ2-1
size: NA
V: TRBV6-6
D: NA
DNA: TGTGCCAGCAACGCGGAGACCTACAATGAGCAGTTCTTC
CDR3: CASNAETYNEQFF

J: TRBJ2-3
size: NA
V: TRBV2
D: TRBD2
DNA: TGTGCCAGCAGCCCAAGCTCGGGAGGGGCGAGCACAGATACGCAGTATTTT
CDR3: CASSPSSGGASTDTQYF

J: TRBJ2-7
size: NA
V: TRBV18
D: NA
DNA: TGTGCCAGCTCACCAGAGTCCTACGAGCAGTACTTC
CDR3: CASSPESYEQYF

J: TRBJ1-5
size: NA
V: TRBV7-6
D: NA
DNA: TGTGCCAGCAGCCTCGGGCCCTGGCTAGGAGACAGCAATCAGCCCCAGCATTTT
CDR3: CASSLGPWLGDSNQPQHF

J: TRBJ1-5
size: NA
V: TRBV5-6
D: TRBD1
DNA: TGTGCCAGCAGCAGCGACAGGGAACGCAATCAGCCCCAGCATTTT
CDR3: CASSSDRERNQPQHF

J: TRBJ1-5
size: NA
V: TRBV27
D: TRBD1
DNA: TGTGCCAGCAGTCTTACAGGGGGCAATCAGCCCCAGCATTTT
CDR3: CASSLTGGNQPQHF

J: TRBJ2-2
size: NA
V: TRBV28
D: TRBD1
DNA: TGTGCCAGCAGTCCCCCTTGGACAGGGAGTAAGAACACCGGGGAGCTGTTTTTT
CDR3: CASSPPWTGSKNTGELFF

J: TRBJ2-1
size: NA
V: TRBV10-2
D: TRBD2
DNA: TGCGCCAGCAGTGACCGGGACTACTCCTACAATGAGCAGTTCTTC
CDR3: CASSDRDYSYNEQFF